These 20 T cell receptor beta chains came from one sample sequenced in a study of T cells expressing NK-cell markers. Reprocessing the 5' RACE reads, TCRdb reports a single entry for every CDR3 protein and omits DNA. The listing records roughly 390,000 distinct CDR3 sequences. Sequencing was carried out using blood T cells: a sorted CD56 or NKG2C T cell subset, CD4+ or CD8+ T cells, or bulk PBMC T cells (not recorded which). The receptors stem from a man aged 18-70 years in good health.

The V gene is TRBV19, the J gene TRBJ2-1; TCRdb selects TRBD1, and the lack of DNA leaves this call unchecked. Germline CDR1 reads LNHDA; CDR2 reads SQIVND (reference sequence). The CDR3 contains 12 residues. CDR3 sequence: CASSIRPDEQFF.

This chain joins TRBV9 and TRBJ2-7; TCRdb names TRBD1, which stays unverified in the absence of DNA. Germline CDR1 and CDR2: SGDLS and YYNGEE. The CDR3 extends over 15 amino acids. The CDR3 protein is CASSAPGQGVYEQYF. Together with reference TRBV9 and TRBJ2-7, the CDR3 gives the full variable domain: DSGVTQTPKHLITATGQRVTLRCSPRSGDLSVYWYQQSLDQGLQFLIQYYNGEERAKGNILERFSAQQFPDLHSELNLSSLELGDSALYFCASSAPGQGVYEQYFGPGTRLTVT.

The V gene is TRBV5-1, the J gene TRBJ2-3; TCRdb returns TRBD2, unconfirmable since there is no DNA. The germline CDR1 and CDR2 sequences are SGHRS and YFSETQ. This CDR3 is 15 amino acids long. CDR3 in amino acids: CASSSRTRATDTQYF. Variable domain in full (rest from reference TRBV5-1 and TRBJ2-3): KAGVTQTPRYLIKTRGQQVTLSCSPISGHRSVSWYQQTPGQGLQFLFEYFSETQRNKGNFPGRFSGRQFSNSRSEMNVSTLELGDSALYLCASSSRTRATDTQYFGPGTRLTVL.

The chain employs TRBV7-6 and TRBJ2-2; TCRdb's assignment of TRBD1 cannot be checked, as there is no DNA. This CDR3 is built from 15 residues. Germline values: CDR1 SGHVS, CDR2 FNYEAQ. CDR3 in amino acids: CASRSDRGDTGELFF.

The V and J genes are TRBV10-3 and TRBJ1-4. The germline V gene encodes CDR1 ENHRY and CDR2 SYGVKD. This CDR3 region has 15 residues. This CDR3 reads CAIPGKAHPEEKLFF.

The genes are TRBV3-1 and TRBJ2-2; the TCRdb D gene call, TRBD1, has no DNA to confirm it. Germline V gene sequence: CDR1 LGHDT, CDR2 YNNKEL (reference sequence). The CDR3 is 16 residues long. The CDR3 is CASSQPGQGNTGELFF.

This chain connects TRBV27 to TRBJ1-5; there is no DNA to check the TCRdb D call of TRBD1. Germline values: CDR1 MNHEY, CDR2 SMNVEV (reference sequence). The CDR3 is 15 residues long. Here the CDR3 reads CASRLGTGENQPQHF.

The chain employs TRBV6-1 and TRBJ2-1; the TRBD1 assignment by TCRdb is unverifiable without DNA. CDR3 length: 15 amino acids. Germline-derived CDR1 and CDR2 are MNHNS and SASEGT. CDR3 amino acids: CASSASQGFYNEQFF.

This chain links TRBV13 with TRBJ2-7. Germline V lookup: CDR1 PRHDT, CDR2 FYEKMQ (reference sequence). This CDR3 is built from 13 residues. CDR3 amino acids: CASRRVSTYEQYF.

V gene TRBV27 combines with J gene TRBJ1-2. The CDR3 length is 16 residues. From germline, CDR1 is MNHEY and CDR2 SMNVEV (reference sequence). The CDR3 here is CASSLDPGSRLYGYTF.

This sequence joins TRBV5-1 and TRBJ2-3; the TRBD2 assignment by TCRdb is unverifiable without DNA. The CDR3 sequence is 16 residues long. Germline V gene sequence: CDR1 SGHRS, CDR2 YFSETQ. The CDR3 is CASSLATGPSGVVQYF.

The chain has TRBV12-5 and TRBJ2-7; TCRdb reports TRBD2, a call that lacks DNA to check it against. The CDR3 is 22 amino acids. Germline lookup yields CDR1 LGHNT and CDR2 FRNRAP. The CDR3 protein is CASGLVQGLAMGTADTIYEQYF.

V gene TRBV2 combines with J gene TRBJ2-3. The CDR3 is 14 residues long. Germline-derived CDR1 and CDR2 are SNHLY and FYNNEI. This chain's CDR3 is CASSEGLASDTQYF.

The CDR3 here is CASSLSPPGAGNTEAFF. V is TRBV27 and J is TRBJ1-1. The V gene's germline CDR1 is MNHEY and CDR2 SMNVEV (reference sequence). The CDR3 runs to 17 residues.

The chain couples TRBV12-3 or TRBV12-4 to TRBJ2-1; as DNA is missing, the TRBD1 call by TCRdb cannot be tested. The CDR3 spans 14 residues. This CDR3 is CASSRDALRPEQFF.

This chain connects TRBV7-9 to TRBJ1-5. CDR1 and CDR2 from the germline V gene are SEHNR and FQNEAQ (reference sequence). CDR3 length: 15 residues. The CDR3 loop is CASSKGGFGYQPQHF.

V usage is TRBV7-6 and J usage is TRBJ2-3; the D call from TCRdb, TRBD1, cannot be confirmed without DNA. The germline V gene encodes CDR1 SGHVS and CDR2 FNYEAQ. This CDR3 has 17 residues. CDR3 amino acids: CASSLVGGTANTDTQYF.

The V gene is TRBV7-2, the J gene TRBJ2-4; TCRdb indicates TRBD1, and absent DNA this call remains unverified. Germline V gene lookup returns CDR1 SGHTA and CDR2 FQGNSA. There are 14 residues in the CDR3. The CDR3 sequence: CASSPRPGGNIQYF.

This chain links TRBV6-5 with TRBJ1-4. The CDR3 extends over 15 amino acids. The V gene's germline CDR1 is MNHEY and CDR2 SVGAGI. The CDR3 spells CASSYSEQRNEKLFF.

The genes are TRBV6-2 or TRBV6-3 and TRBJ2-7; TCRdb's D call, TRBD1, is unchecked because there is no DNA. Germline-derived CDR1 and CDR2 are MNHEY and SVGEGT. CDR3 size: 15 residues. The CDR3 protein is CASRPAGTGVNEQYF.